A selection of T cell receptor beta chains follows, all from one sample in a study of blood T cell repertoires in COVID-19. Profiling relied on immunoSEQ multiplex PCR, and the TCRdb table lists in-frame clones only, not all of them. The sample shows tens of thousands of clones, approximately 85% of them seen only once. Sequences were obtained from peripheral blood. These receptors were collected from a man aged 60 to 69 with acute or convalescent COVID-19. The CDR3 runs from the conserved cysteine through the conserved F or W. A D gene is named only where the DNA matches it firmly. Rows give clone size only sometimes, using once, few, many, or a class for an expanded clone.

J gene,D gene,clone size,V gene,CDR3 protein,CDR3 DNA
TRBJ2-1,-,-,TRBV18,CASSPPWAAPAYNEQFF,TGTGCCAGCTCACCGCCGTGGGCAGCCCCAGCTTACAATGAGCAGTTCTTC
TRBJ2-5,TRBD2,once,TRBV6-6,CASSSLAGAQETQYF,TGTGCCAGCAGTTCATTAGCGGGGGCCCAAGAGACCCAGTACTTC
TRBJ1-2,TRBD1,-,TRBV28,CASSSGAEGAFVGYTF,TGTGCCAGCAGTTCCGGGGCGGAGGGGGCGTTTGTCGGCTACACCTTC
TRBJ1-1,-,-,TRBV12-3/TRBV12-4,CATLRVDTEAFF,TGTGCCACACTCAGGGTGGACACTGAAGCTTTCTTT
TRBJ1-1,-,-,TRBV5-1,CASLTENEAFF,TGCGCCAGCCTCACAGAAAATGAAGCTTTCTTT
TRBJ1-5,-,-,TRBV6-6,CASSYAEGGQPQHF,TGTGCCAGCAGTTACGCGGAGGGTGGGCAGCCCCAGCATTTT
TRBJ2-1,-,-,TRBV7-9,CASSPGVYNEQFF,TGTGCCAGCAGCCCAGGGGTTTACAATGAGCAGTTCTTC
TRBJ1-1,-,-,TRBV19,CASSIDGATNTEAFF,TGTGCCAGTAGTATCGATGGGGCTACAAACACTGAAGCTTTCTTT
TRBJ1-6,-,-,TRBV4-3,CASSRYPRGGNSPLHF,TGCGCCAGCAGCCGCTATCCCCGGGGGGGTAATTCACCCCTCCACTTT
TRBJ1-1,-,-,TRBV7-8,CASSTPGQGRSEAFF,TGTGCCAGCAGCACCCCGGGGCAGGGGAGATCTGAAGCTTTCTTT
TRBJ1-2,TRBD1,-,TRBV27,CASSPTGQAGIDGYTF,TGTGCCAGCAGTCCCACAGGACAGGCAGGGATCGATGGCTACACCTTC
TRBJ1-2,TRBD1,-,TRBV19,CASSIGQDYGYTF,TGTGCCAGTAGTATCGGACAGGACTATGGCTACACCTTC